This TCR beta chain came from a study of blood T cells in healthy people across ages. Through a sample-barcoded 5' primer and a J-beta primer mix, a second PCR was run for about 6 to 12 cycles. TCRdb itself ran the 5' RACE reads through MiXCR, one entry per CDR3 protein. The sample has about 800,000 distinct CDR3 sequences, around 25% seen once. This clonotype has more than one count but fewer than ten. The germline V gene has CDR1 SGHVS and CDR2 FNYEAQ. The germline V and J ends were trimmed by 1 base and 2 bases, with 18 bases remaining between them. The CDR3 sequence is 17 residues long. These same records also appear under a second study, on T cells of mothers and their children.

The chain is built from TRBV7-6 and TRBJ2-7, with D perhaps given as TRBD1 or TRBD2 (6 bases each). The origin of this receptor is a boy aged 5 to 17 in good health. Sequenced input: blood. CDR3 coding DNA: TGTGCCAGCAGCTTAGAGGGGGGTCCGGGGCCTGCCTACGAGCAGTACTTC. Translation: CASSLEGGPGPAYEQYF.